The source of this T cell receptor beta chain is a study of regulatory T cells in long-lasting Graves disease. Time point specified: newly diagnosed GD, antithyroid drugs for less than 3 months. Preparation of the TCR library used RNA extracted from PBMCs. Graves' disease diagnoses followed American Thyroid Association guidelines. Germline V gene data show CDR1 as MGHRA and CDR2 as YSYEKL. Trimming pared 1 base from V and 6 bases from J, leaving 18 bases between. There are 17 residues in the CDR3. Concerning this clonotype: Its target is not known.

Study findings and constraints: When disease was persistent, TRBV28, TRBJ1-2 and TRBJ2-5 were the favored segments.

Assembly of TCR beta libraries relied on iRepertoire HTBI primers together with Arm-PCR of CDR3 regions. TCRdb reprocessed the multiplex PCR reads with MiXCR, giving one entry per CDR3 protein. The sample has approximately 560,000 distinct CDR3 sequences; roughly 15% are singletons. The same specimen was also included in a second study, on T cells in Graves' hyperthyroidism and ophthalmopathy. Per that study: The study used the HTBI primer set for a first-round RT-PCR of the TCR CDR3.

The chain joins TRBV4-1 to TRBJ1-4; perhaps TRBD1 as D (5 bases). The sequence was collected from a man aged 18 to 35 with Graves disease. Sequenced here: peripheral blood mononuclear cells (PBMCs), sampled at new diagnosis, from a patient treated with antithyroid drugs. The DNA of the CDR3 is TGCGCCAGCAGCCAAGTGGCCAGGGTCGTGGTTGATGAAAAACTGTTTTTT. This gives the protein CASSQVARVVVDEKLFF.